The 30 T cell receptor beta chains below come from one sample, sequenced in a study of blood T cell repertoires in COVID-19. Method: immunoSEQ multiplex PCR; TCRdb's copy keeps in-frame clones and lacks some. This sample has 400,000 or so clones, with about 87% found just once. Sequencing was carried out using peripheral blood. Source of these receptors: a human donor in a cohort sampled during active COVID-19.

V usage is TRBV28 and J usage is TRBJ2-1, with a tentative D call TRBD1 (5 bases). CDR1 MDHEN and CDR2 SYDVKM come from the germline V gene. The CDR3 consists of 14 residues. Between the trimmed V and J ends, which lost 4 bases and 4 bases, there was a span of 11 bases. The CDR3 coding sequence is TGTGCCAGCAGTTCCGCGGACACGTACAATGAGCAGTTCTTC. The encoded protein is CASSSADTYNEQFF. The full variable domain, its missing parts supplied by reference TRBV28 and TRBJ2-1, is DVKVTQSSRYLVKRTGEKVFLECVQDMDHENMFWYRQDPGLGLRLIYFSYDVKMKEKGDIPEGYSVSREKKERFSLILESASTNQTSMYLCASSSADTYNEQFFGPGTRLTVL.

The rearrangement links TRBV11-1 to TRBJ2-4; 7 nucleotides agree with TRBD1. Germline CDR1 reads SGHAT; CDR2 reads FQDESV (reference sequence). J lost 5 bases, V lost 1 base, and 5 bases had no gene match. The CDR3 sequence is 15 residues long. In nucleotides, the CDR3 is TGTGCCAGCAGCTTAGGACAGGGATCTCAAAACATTCAGTACTTC. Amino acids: CASSLGQGSQNIQYF.

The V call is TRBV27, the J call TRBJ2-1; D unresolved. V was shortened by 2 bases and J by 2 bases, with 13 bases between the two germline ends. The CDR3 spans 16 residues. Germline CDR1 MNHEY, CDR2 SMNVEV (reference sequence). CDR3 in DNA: TGTGCCAGCAGTTTAGGAGCGATATGGACCTACAATGAGCAGTTCTTC. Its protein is CASSLGAIWTYNEQFF.

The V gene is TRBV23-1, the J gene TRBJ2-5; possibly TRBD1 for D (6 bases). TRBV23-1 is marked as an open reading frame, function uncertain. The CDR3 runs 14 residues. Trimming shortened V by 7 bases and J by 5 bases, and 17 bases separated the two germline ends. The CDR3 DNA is TGCGCCAGCACTCTACAGGGCAGTGGGGAGACCCAGTACTTC. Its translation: CASTLQGSGETQYF.

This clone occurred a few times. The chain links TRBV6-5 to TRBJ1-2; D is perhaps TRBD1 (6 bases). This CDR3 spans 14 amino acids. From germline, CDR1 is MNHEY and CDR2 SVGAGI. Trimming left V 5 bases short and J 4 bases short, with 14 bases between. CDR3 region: CASSPRGGIYGYTF. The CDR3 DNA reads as TGTGCCAGCAGTCCCCGGGGGGGCATCTATGGCTACACCTTC.

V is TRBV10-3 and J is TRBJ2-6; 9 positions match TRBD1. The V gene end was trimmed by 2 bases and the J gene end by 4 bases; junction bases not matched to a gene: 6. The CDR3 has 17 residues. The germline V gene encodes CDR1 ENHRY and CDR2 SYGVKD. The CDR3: CAISERGQGRGANVLTF. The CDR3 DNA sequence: TGTGCCATCAGTGAGCGGGGACAGGGACGAGGGGCCAACGTCCTGACTTTC.

In DNA form, the CDR3 reads TGTGCCAGCAGCGCGGGGACTAGCGGGGGCGCCGGGACCCAGTACTTC. Protein: CASSAGTSGGAGTQYF. This chain links TRBV9 with TRBJ2-5; 14 nucleotides align to TRBD2. The CDR3 has 16 amino acids. Germline values: CDR1 SGDLS, CDR2 YYNGEE. J lost 7 bases, V lost 3 bases, and 8 bases had no gene match.

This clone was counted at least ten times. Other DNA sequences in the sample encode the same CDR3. CDR3 loop: CASSATGASLADTQYF. The CDR3, as DNA: TGTGCCAGCTCAGCCACAGGGGCTTCTTTGGCAGATACGCAGTATTTT. The genes are TRBV18 and TRBJ2-3; the match to TRBD1 covers 7 bases. The CDR3 contains 16 residues. Germline-derived CDR1 and CDR2 are KGHSH and LQKENI. V shed 5 bases, J shed 4 bases, and the junction held 12 bases outside the gene matches.

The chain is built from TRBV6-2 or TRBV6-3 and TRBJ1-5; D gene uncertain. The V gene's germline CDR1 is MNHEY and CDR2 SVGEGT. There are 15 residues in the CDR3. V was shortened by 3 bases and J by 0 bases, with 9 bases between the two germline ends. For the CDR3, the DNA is TGTGCCAGCAGTTATAACGGGTATAGCAATCAGCCCCAGCATTTT. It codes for CASSYNGYSNQPQHF.

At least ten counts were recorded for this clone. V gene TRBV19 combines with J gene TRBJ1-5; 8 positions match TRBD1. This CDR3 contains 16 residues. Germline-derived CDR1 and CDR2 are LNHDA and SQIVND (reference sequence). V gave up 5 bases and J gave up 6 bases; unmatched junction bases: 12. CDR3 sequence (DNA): TGTGCCAGTAGTTGGCTGGCAGGGGGCGTGGGTCAGCCCCAGCATTTT. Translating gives CASSWLAGGVGQPQHF.

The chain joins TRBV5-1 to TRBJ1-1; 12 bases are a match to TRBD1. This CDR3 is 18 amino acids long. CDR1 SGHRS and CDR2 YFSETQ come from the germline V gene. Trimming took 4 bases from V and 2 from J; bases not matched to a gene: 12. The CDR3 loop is CASSPNPGQGARNTEAFF. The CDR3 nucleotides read TGCGCCAGCAGCCCTAACCCGGGACAGGGGGCCAGAAACACTGAAGCTTTCTTT.

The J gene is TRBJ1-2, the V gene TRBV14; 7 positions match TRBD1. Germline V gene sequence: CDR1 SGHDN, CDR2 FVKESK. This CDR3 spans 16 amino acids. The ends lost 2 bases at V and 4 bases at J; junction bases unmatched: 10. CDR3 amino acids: CASSQKGARDIYGYTF. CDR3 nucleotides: TGTGCCAGCAGCCAAAAGGGGGCCCGGGACATCTATGGCTACACCTTC. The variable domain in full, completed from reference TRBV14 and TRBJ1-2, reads EAGVTQFPSHSVIEKGQTVTLRCDPISGHDNLYWYRRVMGKEIKFLLHFVKESKQDESGMPNNRFLAERTGGTYSTLKVQPAELEDSGVYFCASSQKGARDIYGYTFGSGTRLTVV.

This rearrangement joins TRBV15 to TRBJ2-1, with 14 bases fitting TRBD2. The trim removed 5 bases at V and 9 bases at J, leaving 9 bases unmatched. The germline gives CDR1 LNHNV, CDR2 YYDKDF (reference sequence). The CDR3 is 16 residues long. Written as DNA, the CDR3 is TGTGCCACCAGCTACGGGACTAGCGGGAGAGCAGGTGAGCAGTTCTTC. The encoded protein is CATSYGTSGRAGEQFF.

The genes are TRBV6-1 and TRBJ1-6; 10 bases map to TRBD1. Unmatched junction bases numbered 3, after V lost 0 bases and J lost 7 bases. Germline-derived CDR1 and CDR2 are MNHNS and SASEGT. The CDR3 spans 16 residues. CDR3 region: CASSEAGTGANSPLHF. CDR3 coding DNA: TGTGCCAGCAGTGAAGCCGGGACAGGGGCCAATTCACCCCTCCACTTT.

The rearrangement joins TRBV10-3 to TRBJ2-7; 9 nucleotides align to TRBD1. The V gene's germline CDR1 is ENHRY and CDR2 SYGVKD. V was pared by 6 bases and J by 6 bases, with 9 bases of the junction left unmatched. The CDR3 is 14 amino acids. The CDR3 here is CAIRAHQTGGEQYF. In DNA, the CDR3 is TGTGCCATCAGGGCCCACCAGACAGGGGGCGAGCAGTACTTC.

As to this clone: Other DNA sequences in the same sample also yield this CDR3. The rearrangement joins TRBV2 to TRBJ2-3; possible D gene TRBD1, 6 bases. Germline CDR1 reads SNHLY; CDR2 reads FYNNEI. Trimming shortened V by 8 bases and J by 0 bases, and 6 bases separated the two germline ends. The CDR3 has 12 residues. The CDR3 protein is CASGGSTDTQYF. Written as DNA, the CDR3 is TGTGCCAGCGGGGGCAGCACAGATACGCAGTATTTT.

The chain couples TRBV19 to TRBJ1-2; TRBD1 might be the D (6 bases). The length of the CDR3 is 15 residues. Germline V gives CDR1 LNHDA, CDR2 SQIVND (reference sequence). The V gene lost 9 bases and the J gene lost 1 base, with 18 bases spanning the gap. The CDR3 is CASRDIVIDNYGYTF. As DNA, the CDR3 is TGTGCCAGCCGGGACATCGTAATAGATAACTATGGCTACACCTTC.

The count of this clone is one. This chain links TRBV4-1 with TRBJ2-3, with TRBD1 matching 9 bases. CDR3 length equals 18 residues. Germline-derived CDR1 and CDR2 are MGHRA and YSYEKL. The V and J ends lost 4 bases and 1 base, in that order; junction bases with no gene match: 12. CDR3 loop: CASSPRYRGLGGTDTQYF. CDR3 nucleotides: TGCGCCAGCAGCCCCCGCTACAGGGGGCTGGGGGGCACAGATACGCAGTATTTT.

The DNA for the CDR3 is TGTGCCAGCAGTTACCCGGACTCCACGTCCTACGAGCAGTACTTC. Protein: CASSYPDSTSYEQYF. V gene TRBV6-6 combines with J gene TRBJ2-7; a possible D gene is TRBD2 (5 bases). Trimming left V 2 bases short and J 1 base short, with 12 bases between. CDR3 size: 15 residues. Germline V CDR1 and CDR2: MNHNY, SVGAGI (reference sequence).

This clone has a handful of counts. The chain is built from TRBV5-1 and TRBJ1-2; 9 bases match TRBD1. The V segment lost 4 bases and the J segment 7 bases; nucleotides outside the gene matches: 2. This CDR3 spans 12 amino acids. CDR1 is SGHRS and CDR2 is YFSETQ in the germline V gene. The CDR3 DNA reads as TGCGCCAGCAGCATGACAGGGGGTGGCTACACCTTC. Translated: CASSMTGGGYTF.

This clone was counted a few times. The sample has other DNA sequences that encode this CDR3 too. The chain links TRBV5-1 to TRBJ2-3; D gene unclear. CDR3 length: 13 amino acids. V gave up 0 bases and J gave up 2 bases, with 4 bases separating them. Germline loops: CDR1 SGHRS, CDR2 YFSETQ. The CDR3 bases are TGCGCCAGCAGCTTGGCTTACACAGATACGCAGTATTTT. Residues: CASSLAYTDTQYF.

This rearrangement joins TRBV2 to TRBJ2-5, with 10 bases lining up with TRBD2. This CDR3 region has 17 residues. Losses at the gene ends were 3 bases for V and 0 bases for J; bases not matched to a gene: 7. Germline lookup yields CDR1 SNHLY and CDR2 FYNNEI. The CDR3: CASSDPGSGRNQETQYF. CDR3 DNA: TGTGCCAGCAGTGATCCCGGTAGCGGGAGGAACCAAGAGACCCAGTACTTC.

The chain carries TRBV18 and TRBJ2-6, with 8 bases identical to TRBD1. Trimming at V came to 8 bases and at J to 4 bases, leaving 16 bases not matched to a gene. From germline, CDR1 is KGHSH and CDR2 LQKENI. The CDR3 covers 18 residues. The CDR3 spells CASRPGTGRGSGANVLTF. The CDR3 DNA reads TGTGCCAGCCGTCCCGGGACAGGAAGAGGCTCGGGGGCCAACGTCCTGACTTTC.

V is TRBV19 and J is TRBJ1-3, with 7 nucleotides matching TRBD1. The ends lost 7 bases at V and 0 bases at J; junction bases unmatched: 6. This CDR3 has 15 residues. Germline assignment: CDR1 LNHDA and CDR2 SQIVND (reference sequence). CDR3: CASMDRSSSGNTIYF. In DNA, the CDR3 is TGTGCCAGTATGGACAGGTCGAGCTCTGGAAACACCATATATTTT.

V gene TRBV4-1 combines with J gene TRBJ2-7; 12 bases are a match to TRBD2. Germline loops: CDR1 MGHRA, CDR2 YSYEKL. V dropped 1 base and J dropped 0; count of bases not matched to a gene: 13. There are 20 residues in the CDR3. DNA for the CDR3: TGCGCCAGCAGCCAAGGGGTAACTAGCGGGAGGTCCCCAAGCTCCTACGAGCAGTACTTC. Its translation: CASSQGVTSGRSPSSYEQYF.

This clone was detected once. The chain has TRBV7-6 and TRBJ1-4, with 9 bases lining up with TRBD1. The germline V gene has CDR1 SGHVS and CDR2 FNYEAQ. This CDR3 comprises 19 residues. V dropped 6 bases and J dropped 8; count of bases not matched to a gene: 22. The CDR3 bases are TGTGCCAGCAGGGAGCGGGGTGGGACAGGGCCATACTTAAAGGAAAAACTGTTTTTT. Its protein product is CASRERGGTGPYLKEKLFF.

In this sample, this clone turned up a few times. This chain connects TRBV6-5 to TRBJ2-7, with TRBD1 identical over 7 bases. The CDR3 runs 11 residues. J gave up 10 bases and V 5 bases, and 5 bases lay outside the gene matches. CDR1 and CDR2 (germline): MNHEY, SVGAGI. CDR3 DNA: TGTGCCAGCAGTCAACAGGGGCTTCAGTACTTC. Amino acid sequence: CASSQQGLQYF.

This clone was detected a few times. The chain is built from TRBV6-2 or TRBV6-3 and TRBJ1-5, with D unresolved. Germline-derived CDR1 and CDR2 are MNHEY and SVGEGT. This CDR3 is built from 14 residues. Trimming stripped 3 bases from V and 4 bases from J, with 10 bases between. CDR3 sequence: CASSYRTVNQPQHF. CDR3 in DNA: TGTGCCAGCAGTTATCGAACTGTAAATCAGCCCCAGCATTTT.

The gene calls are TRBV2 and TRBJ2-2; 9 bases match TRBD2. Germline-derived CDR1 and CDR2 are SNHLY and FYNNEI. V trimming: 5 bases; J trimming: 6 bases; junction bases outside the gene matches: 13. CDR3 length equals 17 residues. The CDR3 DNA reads TGTGCCAGCAGTTACCAACCCACTAGCGGGTGGGCCGGGGAGCTGTTTTTT. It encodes CASSYQPTSGWAGELFF.

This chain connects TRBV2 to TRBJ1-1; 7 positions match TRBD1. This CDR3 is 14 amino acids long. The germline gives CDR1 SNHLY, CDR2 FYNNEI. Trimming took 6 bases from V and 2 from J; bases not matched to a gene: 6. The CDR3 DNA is TGTGCCAGCAGCCTCAGGGGGGCAAACACTGAAGCTTTCTTT. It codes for CASSLRGANTEAFF.